The 8 T cell receptor beta chains in this list originate from one sample, sequenced in a study of blood T cell repertoires in COVID-19. The data were produced by immunoSEQ multiplex PCR, yet TCRdb's version contains in-frame clones alone and is incomplete. The sample includes approximately 250,000 clones, around nine tenths of them seen just once. The specimen was peripheral blood. The receptors here all came from a man between 35 and 55 years old with active or convalescent COVID-19.

The V call is TRBV5-5, the J call TRBJ2-7; D gene unclear. Trimming removed 5 bases at V and 3 bases at J, with 6 bases between. Germline CDR1 is SGHKS and CDR2 is YYEKEE (reference sequence). The length of the CDR3 is 11 residues. This chain's CDR3 is CASSLYYEQYF. In DNA form, the CDR3 reads TGTGCCAGCAGTCTCTACTACGAGCAGTACTTC.

The chain uses TRBV5-1 and TRBJ2-3; maybe TRBD2 (6 bases). This CDR3 comprises 13 residues. Trimming took 4 bases from V and 6 from J, leaving 12 bases between them. CDR1 is SGHRS and CDR2 is YFSETQ in the germline V gene. CDR3 nucleotides: TGCGCCAGCAGCGCCCGGGACTCCGATACGCAGTATTTT. Residues: CASSARDSDTQYF.

Here the CDR3 DNA reads TGTGCCAGCAGCTTAGCGGGGTACCAAGAGACCCAGTACTTC. It encodes CASSLAGYQETQYF. V and J are TRBV5-4 and TRBJ2-5, with TRBD2 matching over 7 bases. Germline V gene sequence: CDR1 SGHNT, CDR2 YYREEE (reference sequence). This CDR3 has 14 amino acids. V lost 2 bases and J lost 0; bases outside the gene matches: 1.

V is TRBV19 and J is TRBJ1-5, with a possible D match to TRBD1 (6 bases). Germline lookup yields CDR1 LNHDA and CDR2 SQIVND (reference sequence). The CDR3 runs 14 residues. V lost 3 bases to trimming and J lost 5 bases, with 11 bases between them. CDR3 residues: CASSMEAGDQPQHF. The CDR3 DNA is TGTGCCAGTAGTATGGAGGCAGGGGATCAGCCCCAGCATTTT.

The genes are TRBV3-1 (or the pseudogene TRBV3-2) and TRBJ1-2; a possible D gene is TRBD1 (5 bases). Trimming left V 4 bases short and J 2 bases short, with 11 bases between. Germline values: CDR1 LGHDT, CDR2 YNNKEL (reference sequence). The CDR3 loop spans 14 amino acids. The CDR3 loop is CASSPGHLNYGYTF. CDR3 coding DNA: TGTGCCAGCAGCCCTGGACACCTGAACTATGGCTACACCTTC.

The chain recombines TRBV9 with TRBJ2-2, with D possibly TRBD2 on 6 matching bases. The CDR3 loop spans 15 amino acids. V lost 0 bases to trimming and J lost 6 bases, with 12 bases between them. The germline gives CDR1 SGDLS, CDR2 YYNGEE. Here the CDR3 DNA reads TGTGCCAGCAGCGTAGTCGGGAGCTCCCCCGGGGAGCTGTTTTTT. Its translation: CASSVVGSSPGELFF. The full variable domain, its missing parts supplied by reference TRBV9 and TRBJ2-2, is DSGVTQTPKHLITATGQRVTLRCSPRSGDLSVYWYQQSLDQGLQFLIQYYNGEERAKGNILERFSAQQFPDLHSELNLSSLELGDSALYFCASSVVGSSPGELFFGEGSRLTVL.

The V gene is TRBV24-1, the J gene TRBJ2-3; TRBD2 is a possible D gene (5 bases). Germline V lookup: CDR1 KGHDR, CDR2 SFDVKD. Trimming removed 3 bases at V and 2 bases at J, with 11 bases between. This CDR3 has 15 residues. CDR3 nucleotides: TGTGCCACCAGTGATCCTAGGACTGTCACAGATACGCAGTATTTT. This translates into CATSDPRTVTDTQYF.

The rearrangement joins TRBV28 to TRBJ1-4, with 7 bases matching TRBD1. The J segment lost 8 bases and the V segment lost 6 bases, leaving 6 bases of the junction unmatched. Germline assignment: CDR1 MDHEN and CDR2 SYDVKM. The CDR3 is made up of 13 amino acids. The CDR3 loop reads CASSGQGDEKLFF. CDR3 in DNA: TGTGCCAGCAGCGGGCAGGGGGACGAAAAACTGTTTTTT.